One sample yielded the 21 T cell receptor beta chains listed below, sequenced in a study of memory CD4+ T cells and cytomegalovirus serostatus. Single viable CD3+CD4+CD8-CD45RO+ cells were sorted as the memory CD4+ T cells. The repertoire was sequenced with immunoSEQ multiplex PCR; TCRdb's copy has only in-frame clones and lacks some. Of 50,000 to 75,000 clones in the sample, approximately 78% are singletons; the top ten hold around 0.9%. The sample consisted of memory CD4+ T cells from blood. Source of these receptors: an adult in good health and CMV-seronegative.

The chain uses TRBV19 and TRBJ1-6; possible D gene TRBD1, 5 bases. CDR1 is LNHDA, CDR2 SQIVND, per germline (reference sequence). The CDR3 has 15 amino acids. The V and J ends lost 3 bases and 7 bases respectively, with 13 bases between them. This chain's CDR3 is CASSIGRAKNSPLHF. CDR3 bases: TGTGCCAGTAGTATCGGCAGGGCGAAGAATTCACCCCTCCACTTT.

This clone was seen only a few times. The chain links TRBV19 to TRBJ1-5; 8 bases match TRBD1. Germline CDR1 LNHDA, CDR2 SQIVND (reference sequence). J lost 7 bases, V lost 1 base, and 9 bases had no gene match. The CDR3 length is 16 residues. The CDR3, as DNA: TGTGCCAGTAGTATAGGGAAAAGGACAGGGCGGCAGCCCCAGCATTTT. It specifies CASSIGKRTGRQPQHF.

V usage is TRBV19 and J usage is TRBJ1-2, with unresolved D. V was clipped by 5 bases and J by 4 bases, with 17 bases between them. The CDR3 runs 15 residues. Germline V gene sequence: CDR1 LNHDA, CDR2 SQIVND (reference sequence). The CDR3 DNA sequence: TGTGCCAGTAGTGTTTTGACCTCGACACGCTATGGCTACACCTTC. This translates into CASSVLTSTRYGYTF.

The chain employs TRBV2 and TRBJ1-1; D uncertain. The germline CDR1 and CDR2 sequences are SNHLY and FYNNEI. The ends were cut back, 0 bases at V and 1 base at J, with 3 bases in the middle. CDR3 size: 13 residues. The DNA for the CDR3 is TGTGCCAGCAGTGAAGCGAGGAACACTGAAGCTTTCTTT. It specifies CASSEARNTEAFF.

The chain has TRBV7-3 and TRBJ1-2; TRBD1 is a possible D gene (6 bases). The CDR3 is made up of 17 amino acids. Trimming cost V 2 bases and J 0 bases, with 16 bases left between them. From germline, CDR1 is SGHTA and CDR2 FQGTGA. Written as DNA, the CDR3 is TGTGCCAGCAGCTTAGGCCCTCGGGGGGCAGCTAACTATGGCTACACCTTC. Translating it yields CASSLGPRGAANYGYTF.

The V gene is TRBV5-1, the J gene TRBJ1-2; no firm D call. Per germline, CDR1 SGHRS and CDR2 YFSETQ. The CDR3 totals 13 residues. V was pared by 0 bases and J by 5 bases, with 8 bases between. Here the CDR3 DNA reads TGCGCCAGCAGCTTGGGGGAACGGTATGGCTACACCTTC. Its protein is CASSLGERYGYTF.

This clone was seen just once. The chain couples TRBV5-6 to TRBJ1-5; D gene unclear. The CDR3 sequence is 16 residues long. Germline V gives CDR1 SGHDT, CDR2 YYEEEE. Trimming stripped 0 bases from V and 0 bases from J, with 10 bases between. CDR3 residues: CASSLGQLYSNQPQHF. CDR3 sequence (DNA): TGTGCCAGCAGCTTGGGGCAGCTATATAGCAATCAGCCCCAGCATTTT.

The chain combines TRBV2 with TRBJ2-1; D is undetermined. The CDR3 runs to 14 residues. Trimming removed 7 bases from V and 10 bases from J, with 20 bases in between. CDR1 SNHLY and CDR2 FYNNEI come from the germline V gene. The CDR3 region is CASNRPHDGVEQFF. CDR3 DNA sequence: TGTGCCAGCAATCGACCCCACGACGGAGTGGAGCAGTTCTTC.

V usage is TRBV27 and J usage is TRBJ2-7, with a tentative D call TRBD2 (5 bases). CDR3 length: 16 residues. V lost 1 base, J lost 4 bases, and 17 bases lay in between. Germline assignment: CDR1 MNHEY and CDR2 SMNVEV (reference sequence). For the CDR3, the DNA is TGTGCCAGCAGTTTATACCCTATGGGCCAGCGGTACGAGCAGTACTTC. Its translation is CASSLYPMGQRYEQYF.

This clone has only one observation. The chain combines TRBV7-9 with TRBJ1-2; D is ambiguous. The CDR3 runs to 14 residues. Between the trimmed V and J ends, which lost 1 base and 7 bases, there was a span of 13 bases. Germline lookup yields CDR1 SEHNR and CDR2 FQNEAQ (reference sequence). CDR3 protein: CASSLEAVASGYTF. CDR3 coding DNA: TGTGCCAGCAGCTTAGAGGCGGTCGCCAGTGGCTACACCTTC.

V and J are TRBV30 and TRBJ1-3; D is uncertain. CDR3 length equals 12 residues. Germline V gene sequence: CDR1 GTSNPN, CDR2 SVGIG (reference sequence). V lost 2 bases, J lost 2 bases, and 4 bases lay in between. The chain's CDR3 is CAWSTPGNTIYF. The CDR3, as DNA: TGTGCCTGGAGTACACCTGGAAACACCATATATTTT.

This chain uses TRBV28 with TRBJ2-1; D call uncertain. The V and J ends lost 7 bases and 8 bases respectively, with 18 bases between them. CDR3 size: 14 residues. Germline loops: CDR1 MDHEN, CDR2 SYDVKM. The CDR3 sequence is CASNAGVPSDEQFF. The CDR3 DNA is TGTGCCAGCAATGCTGGGGTCCCTTCGGATGAGCAGTTCTTC.

The rearrangement uses TRBV19 and TRBJ1-2; tentatively, D is TRBD1 (5 bases). The CDR3 length is 13 residues. The ends were cut back, 9 bases at V and 3 bases at J, with 14 bases in the middle. The germline gives CDR1 LNHDA, CDR2 SQIVND (reference sequence). CDR3 nucleotide sequence: TGTGCCAGCCGCCAGGGTTCCGACTATGGCTACACCTTC. It encodes CASRQGSDYGYTF.

The J gene is TRBJ1-3, the V gene TRBV28; a possible D gene is TRBD1 (5 bases). Trimming stripped 6 bases from V and 4 bases from J, with 10 bases between. This CDR3 has 13 amino acids. Per the germline V gene, CDR1 is MDHEN and CDR2 is SYDVKM. CDR3 protein: CASSRDAGNTIYF. The CDR3 DNA is TGTGCCAGCAGCCGGGACGCCGGAAACACCATATATTTT. The whole variable domain, filled in from reference TRBV28 and TRBJ1-3, reads DVKVTQSSRYLVKRTGEKVFLECVQDMDHENMFWYRQDPGLGLRLIYFSYDVKMKEKGDIPEGYSVSREKKERFSLILESASTNQTSMYLCASSRDAGNTIYFGEGSWLTVV.

V usage is TRBV6-6 and J usage is TRBJ2-3, with TRBD1 matching over 8 bases. Germline loops: CDR1 MNHNY, CDR2 SVGAGI (reference sequence). J was trimmed by 3 bases and V by 6 bases; bases with no gene match: 8. This CDR3 is 15 amino acids long. In DNA, the CDR3 is TGTGCCAGCAGAGAACAGGGGGTAGGGACAGATACGCAGTATTTT. Protein product: CASREQGVGTDTQYF.

This clone has only a few counts. This chain uses TRBV2 with TRBJ2-6; D unresolved. This CDR3 is 14 amino acids long. The ends were cut back, 4 bases at V and 1 base at J, with 5 bases in the middle. Germline assignment: CDR1 SNHLY and CDR2 FYNNEI. For the CDR3, the DNA is TGTGCCAGCAGTGCCGCTTCTGGGGCCAACGTCCTGACTTTC. Translating gives CASSAASGANVLTF.

This chain's CDR3 is CASSLTQGADTEAFF. CDR3 DNA: TGTGCCAGCTCACTCACACAGGGGGCGGACACTGAAGCTTTCTTT. This chain links TRBV18 with TRBJ1-1; the match to TRBD1 covers 9 bases. The germline V gene has CDR1 KGHSH and CDR2 LQKENI. CDR3 length: 15 residues. V lost 4 bases and J lost 3; bases outside the gene matches: 6.

This clone was observed a handful of times. V is TRBV30 and J is TRBJ2-5, with 9 positions matching TRBD1. Germline V lookup: CDR1 GTSNPN, CDR2 SVGIG (reference sequence). Trimming cost V 0 bases and J 2 bases; bases outside gene matches: 4. The CDR3 loop spans 15 amino acids. CDR3 residues: CAWSVSDRGQETQYF. The CDR3, as DNA: TGTGCCTGGAGTGTTTCGGACAGGGGACAAGAGACCCAGTACTTC.

The V call is TRBV5-1, the J call TRBJ2-1; TRBD2 matches 7 bases. V lost 1 base to trimming and J lost 4 bases; unmatched junction nucleotides: 8. Germline values: CDR1 SGHRS, CDR2 YFSETQ. The CDR3 contains 16 residues. CDR3 bases: TGCGCCAGCAGCTTGTCGGCGGGAGTAGGTTACAATGAGCAGTTCTTC. This translates into CASSLSAGVGYNEQFF. The full variable domain, in which reference TRBV5-1 and TRBJ2-1 provide the parts outside the CDR3, is KAGVTQTPRYLIKTRGQQVTLSCSPISGHRSVSWYQQTPGQGLQFLFEYFSETQRNKGNFPGRFSGRQFSNSRSEMNVSTLELGDSALYLCASSLSAGVGYNEQFFGPGTRLTVL.

J is TRBJ1-5 and V is TRBV27; D is undetermined. The CDR3 extends over 15 amino acids. Trimming removed 4 bases from V and 6 bases from J, with 16 bases in between. The germline V gene encodes CDR1 MNHEY and CDR2 SMNVEV (reference sequence). DNA for the CDR3: TGTGCCAGCAGTTCCACTGGCAGGCATAGTCAGCCCCAGCATTTT. This codes for CASSSTGRHSQPQHF.

The J gene is TRBJ2-1, the V gene TRBV18; D gene uncertain. The germline gives CDR1 KGHSH, CDR2 LQKENI. Trimming removed 1 base at V and 10 bases at J, with 5 bases between. The CDR3 has 11 amino acids. For the CDR3, the DNA is TGTGCCAGCTCACCACAAGGAGAGCAGTTCTTC. The encoded protein is CASSPQGEQFF.